These 2 T cell receptor beta chains share one sample of origin, sequenced in a study of CD8 T cells in ankylosing spondylitis. Study observations and caveats: Ankylosing spondylitis blood appeared to carry a characteristic TCR beta motif of roughly eight highly homologous variants.

TCRdb reprocessed the 5' RACE reads via MiXCR and lists one record per CDR3 protein. The sample lists more than 300,000 distinct CDR3 sequences, around 8% occurring once. Their specific antigens are unknown. The sample was blood, either unsorted or a sorted T cell fraction (not recorded which). The receptors originated from a male donor with ankylosing spondylitis.

This clonotype was found a few times. The DNA for the CDR3 is TGTGCCAGCAGTTTTGAACGCTACGAGCAGTACTTC. Protein product: CASSFERYEQYF. This chain links TRBV12-3 or TRBV12-4 with TRBJ2-7; no clear D gene. The CDR3 sequence is 12 residues long. V lost 3 bases and J 3 bases, leaving 6 bases between the germline ends.

This clonotype occurred a few times. The chain employs TRBV2 and TRBJ1-1, with TRBD1 as a possible D gene (5 bases). V dropped 3 bases and J dropped 5 bases, with 16 bases sitting between them. The CDR3 covers 15 residues. Germline V gene lookup returns CDR1 SNHLY and CDR2 FYNNEI. CDR3 sequence (DNA): TGTGCCAGCAGTGACCCTGGGGCTAGGAGGACTGAAGCTTTCTTT. Its translation: CASSDPGARRTEAFF.